The rows below give T cell receptor beta chains drawn from one sample of a study of cytomegalovirus exposure and HLA in healthy donors. Here immunoSEQ multiplex PCR was the method, and the copy in TCRdb shows in-frame clones only, minus some. This sample has more than 150,000 clones, with roughly 84% found just once. Sequenced input: PBMCs. The receptor source for this set is a girl in the first two years of life in good health and CMV-seronegative. The CDR3 runs from the conserved cysteine through the conserved F or W. Fields, in order: D gene, CDR3 length, clone size, V gene, J gene, CDR3 protein, CDR3 DNA. D genes are given only for firm matches. Clone size, where shown, is once, few, many, or a class for clones that have expanded.

TRBD2,14,NA,TRBV7-3,TRBJ2-3,CASRAGGRTDTQYF,TGTGCCAGCCGAGCGGGGGGCCGCACAGATACGCAGTATTTT
NA,15,NA,TRBV5-1,TRBJ2-4,CASSLGGGSKNIQYF,TGCGCCAGCAGCTTGGGAGGGGGATCCAAAAACATTCAGTACTTC
NA,14,NA,TRBV27,TRBJ1-6,CASSWAGLNSPLHF,TGTGCCAGCAGTTGGGCGGGTTTGAATTCACCCCTCCACTTT
TRBD1,13,NA,TRBV2,TRBJ1-1,CATVGQLNTEAFF,TGTGCCACGGTGGGACAGCTGAACACTGAAGCTTTCTTT
NA,15,NA,TRBV13,TRBJ1-1,CASSLGEGSGTEAFF,TGTGCCAGCAGCCTCGGGGAGGGATCGGGAACTGAAGCTTTCTTT
NA,17,NA,TRBV15,TRBJ2-7,CATSRGMAVQGRYEQYF,TGTGCCACCAGCAGAGGAATGGCGGTACAGGGGAGGTACGAGCAGTACTTC
NA,15,NA,TRBV7-9,TRBJ1-2,CASSLLAGLQDGYTF,TGTGCCAGCAGCTTACTGGCAGGGCTTCAGGATGGCTACACCTTC
TRBD1,14,NA,TRBV30,TRBJ2-7,CAWNTQGSSYEQYF,TGTGCCTGGAATACACAGGGGTCTTCCTACGAGCAGTACTTC
NA,13,NA,TRBV29-1,TRBJ2-3,CSVGRSSTDTQYF,TGCAGCGTTGGGCGGAGTAGCACAGATACGCAGTATTTT
TRBD1,13,NA,TRBV7-9,TRBJ1-1,CASSPQGDTEAFF,TGTGCCAGCAGCCCACAGGGGGACACTGAAGCTTTCTTT
NA,12,NA,TRBV11-1,TRBJ2-7,CASSLDSYEQYF,TGTGCCAGCAGCTTAGATAGCTACGAGCAGTACTTC
NA,15,NA,TRBV9,TRBJ1-2,CASSLGGGPNYGYTF,TGTGCCAGCAGCCTAGGCGGGGGGCCCAACTATGGCTACACCTTC
TRBD2,13,NA,TRBV18,TRBJ2-7,CASSPIGGGEQYF,TGTGCCAGCTCACCAATTGGGGGGGGAGAGCAGTACTTC
TRBD1,20,NA,TRBV4-3,TRBJ2-2,CASSQGGVWRDREGDGELFF,TGCGCCAGCAGCCAAGGGGGGGTCTGGAGGGACAGGGAAGGCGACGGGGAGCTGTTTTTT
NA,17,NA,TRBV6-1,TRBJ2-2,CASSGIAQGWNTGELFF,TGTGCCAGCAGTGGGATTGCACAGGGATGGAACACCGGGGAGCTGTTTTTT
NA,14,NA,TRBV7-9,TRBJ1-3,CASSLYGSLNTIYF,TGTGCCAGCAGCCTCTACGGGTCTTTAAACACCATATATTTT
TRBD1,13,NA,TRBV6-5,TRBJ1-2,CAIRGDRGYGYTF,TGTGCCATTCGTGGGGACAGGGGATATGGCTACACCTTC
NA,18,once,TRBV18,TRBJ1-4,CASSPQRQSFATNEKLFF,TGTGCCAGCTCACCACAGCGACAGAGCTTTGCAACTAATGAAAAACTGTTTTTT
TRBD2,14,NA,TRBV5-3,TRBJ2-7,CARVAAGVFNEQYF,TGTGCCAGAGTTGCGGCGGGAGTTTTCAACGAGCAGTACTTC
TRBD1,22,NA,TRBV2,TRBJ2-5,CASRETTAGTGGGRLALETQYF,TGTGCCAGCAGAGAGACAACCGCGGGGACAGGGGGCGGCCGACTAGCGTTGGAGACCCAGTACTTC
TRBD1,15,NA,TRBV7-8,TRBJ1-2,CASSLALTGGAGYTF,TGTGCCAGCAGCTTAGCCCTCACAGGGGGCGCAGGCTACACCTTC
TRBD2,16,NA,TRBV19,TRBJ2-1,CASSAALAGVYNEQFF,TGTGCCAGTAGTGCCGCCCTAGCGGGAGTTTACAATGAGCAGTTCTTC
TRBD2,16,NA,TRBV12-5,TRBJ2-5,CASGLVPGLAGETQYF,TGTGCTAGTGGTTTGGTACCTGGACTAGCGGGGGAGACCCAGTACTTC
TRBD2,16,NA,TRBV5-1,TRBJ2-5,CASSLGLAAIQETQYF,TGCGCCAGCAGCTTGGGACTAGCTGCCATCCAAGAGACCCAGTACTTC
NA,16,NA,TRBV19,TRBJ2-7,CASSTRGGTVVYEQYF,TGTGCCAGTAGTACACGTGGCGGGACGGTTGTCTACGAGCAGTACTTC